The 6 T cell receptor beta chains reported below all come from one sample, sequenced in a study of control samples from healthy donors and cancer patients. The assay was immunoSEQ multiplex PCR, and TCRdb's table has in-frame clones only and misses some. The profile shows over 100,000 clones, around 90% of them singletons. The sequencing sample was made of blood. The receptors come from a middle-aged man in good health.

The V gene is TRBV11-2, the J gene TRBJ2-3, with TRBD2 as a possible D gene (6 bases). The germline V gene encodes CDR1 SGHAT and CDR2 FQNNGV. V lost 3 bases and J 1 base, leaving 11 bases between the germline ends. There are 15 residues in the CDR3. This CDR3 reads CASSLGGVGTDTQYF. The CDR3 nucleotides read TGTGCCAGCAGCTTGGGCGGGGTTGGCACAGATACGCAGTATTTT.

The rearrangement links TRBV6-1 to TRBJ2-3; 11 bases align to TRBD2. Germline loops: CDR1 MNHNS, CDR2 SASEGT. V shed 4 bases, J shed 2 bases, and the junction held 5 bases outside the gene matches. The length of the CDR3 is 16 residues. CDR3 DNA: TGTGCCAGCAGTGCAATAGCGGGGGGGCTCACAGATACGCAGTATTTT. Residues: CASSAIAGGLTDTQYF.

The chain is built from TRBV7-9 and TRBJ2-7, with 7 bases aligning to TRBD1. V was pared by 5 bases and J by 0 bases, with 4 bases of the junction left unmatched. Germline lookup yields CDR1 SEHNR and CDR2 FQNEAQ (reference sequence). The CDR3 is 14 residues long. The CDR3 coding sequence is TGTGCCAGCAGCGTAAGACAGGGCTCCTACGAGCAGTACTTC. It specifies CASSVRQGSYEQYF.

The chain carries TRBV6-5 and TRBJ2-5; maybe TRBD1 (5 bases). Germline lookup yields CDR1 MNHEY and CDR2 SVGAGI. The CDR3 length is 15 residues. Deletions cut 0 bases from V and 3 bases from J, with 11 bases between. The CDR3 DNA reads TGTGCCAGCAGTTACTCGTACAGGAAAGAAGAGACCCAGTACTTC. Protein product: CASSYSYRKEETQYF.

This chain connects TRBV5-1 to TRBJ1-1, with D possibly TRBD1 on 5 matching bases. The V gene lost 3 bases and the J gene lost 1 base, with 13 bases spanning the gap. The CDR3 sequence is 15 residues long. Germline V gene data show CDR1 as SGHRS and CDR2 as YFSETQ. The CDR3 region has the DNA TGCGCCAGCAGCTGGGAGGCGACAGAGAACACTGAAGCTTTCTTT. It is translated as CASSWEATENTEAFF. Supplemented by reference TRBV5-1 and TRBJ1-1, the full variable domain reads KAGVTQTPRYLIKTRGQQVTLSCSPISGHRSVSWYQQTPGQGLQFLFEYFSETQRNKGNFPGRFSGRQFSNSRSEMNVSTLELGDSALYLCASSWEATENTEAFFGQGTRLTVV.

The chain carries TRBV15 and TRBJ2-5; tentative D call: TRBD2 (5 bases). V dropped 5 bases and J dropped 5 bases, with 15 bases sitting between them. Germline V gene lookup returns CDR1 LNHNV and CDR2 YYDKDF (reference sequence). CDR3 length: 14 amino acids. CDR3 loop: CATSQVRAAETQYF. CDR3 nucleotide sequence: TGTGCCACCAGCCAGGTGCGGGCTGCGGAGACCCAGTACTTC.